This is a list of T cell receptor beta chains from one sample in a study of blood T cell repertoires in COVID-19. Sequencing used immunoSEQ multiplex PCR; TCRdb keeps in-frame clones, though not all of them. The repertoire includes about 26,000 clones, around 87% of them detected once, and about 14% sits in the top ten. The sequencing sample was made of peripheral blood. The receptors here all came from a human donor in a cohort sampled during active COVID-19. The donor label of this sample is uncertain. Each CDR3 is given with its conserved first and last residue. A D gene is named only where the DNA matches it firmly. Rows may omit the clone size; those that give it use once, few, many or a size class.

CDR3: CASSGESDTEAFF
DNA: TGTGCCAGCAGCGGAGAATCGGACACTGAAGCTTTCTTT
V: TRBV9
J: TRBJ1-1
size: .
D: .

CDR3: CASSQEARLQETQYF
DNA: TGCGCCAGCAGCCAAGAAGCGAGGCTCCAAGAGACCCAGTACTTC
V: TRBV4-3
J: TRBJ2-5
size: .
D: .

CDR3: CASSLERGNTIYF
DNA: TGTGCCAGCAGCTTGGAACGGGGAAACACCATATATTTT
V: TRBV5-4
J: TRBJ1-3
size: once
D: .

CDR3: CASSDAGDTDTQYF
DNA: TGTGCCAGCAGTGACGCGGGGGACACAGATACGCAGTATTTT
V: TRBV6-4
J: TRBJ2-3
size: .
D: TRBD2

CDR3: CAWSVGQGDEQYF
DNA: TGTGCCTGGAGTGTGGGACAGGGGGACGAGCAGTACTTC
V: TRBV30
J: TRBJ2-7
size: once
D: TRBD1

CDR3: CASSEAGQVNNEQFF
DNA: TGTGCCAGCAGTGAGGCGGGACAGGTAAACAATGAGCAGTTCTTC
V: TRBV25-1
J: TRBJ2-1
size: .
D: TRBD1

CDR3: CASSLAAGNEQYF
DNA: TGTGCCAGCAGCTTAGCGGCGGGGAACGAGCAGTACTTC
V: TRBV11-2
J: TRBJ2-7
size: .
D: .

CDR3: CASSVSGFNTGELFF
DNA: TGCGCCAGCAGCGTTAGCGGGTTCAACACCGGGGAGCTGTTTTTT
V: TRBV5-1
J: TRBJ2-2
size: .
D: TRBD2

CDR3: CASSQDASGRSEKLFF
DNA: TGTGCCAGCAGCCAAGACGCGTCAGGGCGTAGTGAAAAACTGTTTTTT
V: TRBV4-2
J: TRBJ1-4
size: .
D: .

CDR3: CASSLGQGGYEQYF
DNA: TGTGCCAGCAGTCTGGGACAGGGTGGCTACGAGCAGTACTTC
V: TRBV28
J: TRBJ2-7
size: .
D: TRBD1

CDR3: CASGLPGHISPGLGAFF
DNA: TGTGCTAGTGGGCTCCCGGGACACATCTCCCCAGGACTTGGAGCTTTCTTT
V: TRBV12-5
J: TRBJ1-1
size: .
D: .

CDR3: CASRQGTGNTIYF
DNA: TGTGCCAGCAGGCAGGGTACTGGAAACACCATATATTTT
V: TRBV2
J: TRBJ1-3
size: .
D: .

CDR3: CASSQVLSTDTQYF
DNA: TGCGCCAGCAGCCAAGTACTAAGCACAGATACGCAGTATTTT
V: TRBV4-3
J: TRBJ2-3
size: .
D: .

CDR3: CASSALPGGWTEAFF
DNA: TGTGCCAGCAGCGCACTCCCAGGGGGCTGGACTGAAGCTTTCTTT
V: TRBV9
J: TRBJ1-1
size: .
D: TRBD1

CDR3: CASSLNLAKETQYF
DNA: TGTGCCAGCAGCTTAAACTTAGCGAAGGAGACCCAGTACTTC
V: TRBV13
J: TRBJ2-5
size: .
D: .

CDR3: CASSRSRGENTEAFF
DNA: TGTGCCAGCAGTCGGAGTCGGGGTGAGAACACTGAAGCTTTCTTT
V: TRBV2
J: TRBJ1-1
size: .
D: .

CDR3: CASSPPGGANGYTF
DNA: TGTGCCAGCAGCCCCCCGGGGGGGGCGAATGGCTACACCTTC
V: TRBV5-4
J: TRBJ1-2
size: once
D: .

CDR3: CASSFGERSEAFF
DNA: TGTGCCAGCAGTTTCGGGGAGCGTAGTGAAGCTTTCTTT
V: TRBV12-3/TRBV12-4
J: TRBJ1-1
size: .
D: .

CDR3: CASSSGQRGYNEQFF
DNA: TGTGCCAGCAGTTCTGGCCAGCGGGGGTACAATGAGCAGTTCTTC
V: TRBV27
J: TRBJ2-1
size: .
D: TRBD2

CDR3: CASGQGNQPQHF
DNA: TGTGCCAGTGGGCAGGGCAATCAGCCCCAGCATTTT
V: TRBV19
J: TRBJ1-5
size: .
D: .

CDR3: CASSYQAQNTEAFF
DNA: TGTGCCAGCAGTTACCAGGCACAGAACACTGAAGCTTTCTTT
V: TRBV6-6
J: TRBJ1-1
size: .
D: .

CDR3: CASSLVAPSGGDTQYF
DNA: TGTGCCAGCAGCTTAGTAGCCCCTAGCGGGGGTGATACGCAGTATTTT
V: TRBV7-2
J: TRBJ2-3
size: .
D: TRBD2

CDR3: CSARVGSELFF
DNA: TGCAGTGCTAGAGTTGGAAGCGAACTGTTTTTT
V: TRBV20-1
J: TRBJ1-4
size: .
D: .